This T cell receptor beta chain comes out of a study of shared clonotypes between healthy human individuals. The CDR3 is 15 amino acids. Germline V gives CDR1 MDHEN, CDR2 SYDVKM. V lost 2 bases and J lost 1, with 11 bases in between. None of the donors, who were healthy HIV-negative adults, had recently had acute infections or vaccinations. The study ran the assay at deep level. Produced via immunoSEQ multiplex PCR; TCRdb's table is partial and in-frame only. The table includes about 1.1 million clones, approximately 77% detected once. What was sequenced was memory CD4+ T cells from PBMCs. Subset given: CD45RA-negative fraction. V usage is TRBV28 and J usage is TRBJ1-1, with D hard to call. The TCR was taken from a man between 18 and 29 years old in good health. Some clones in this sample may be carry-over from other donors' samples. The CDR3: CASSLGWTSNTEAFF. CDR3 bases: TGTGCCAGCAGTTTAGGGTGGACTTCGAACACTGAAGCTTTCTTT. Based on the CDR3 plus reference TRBV28 and TRBJ1-1, the full variable domain is DVKVTQSSRYLVKRTGEKVFLECVQDMDHENMFWYRQDPGLGLRLIYFSYDVKMKEKGDIPEGYSVSREKKERFSLILESASTNQTSMYLCASSLGWTSNTEAFFGQGTRLTVV.